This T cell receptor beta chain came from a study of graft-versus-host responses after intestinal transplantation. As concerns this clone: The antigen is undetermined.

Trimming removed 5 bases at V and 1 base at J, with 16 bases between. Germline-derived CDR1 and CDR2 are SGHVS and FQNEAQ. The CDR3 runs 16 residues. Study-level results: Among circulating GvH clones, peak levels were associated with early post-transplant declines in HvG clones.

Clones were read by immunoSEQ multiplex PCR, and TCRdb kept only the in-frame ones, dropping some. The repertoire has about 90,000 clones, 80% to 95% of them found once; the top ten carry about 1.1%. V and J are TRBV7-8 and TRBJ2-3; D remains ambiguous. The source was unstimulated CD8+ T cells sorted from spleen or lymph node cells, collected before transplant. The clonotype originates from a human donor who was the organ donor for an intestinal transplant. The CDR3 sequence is CASSLLSGARTDTQYF. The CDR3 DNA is TGTGCCAGCAGCCTCCTCTCGGGTGCTCGCACAGATACGCAGTATTTT.